The text below deals with one TCR beta chain. The antigen is unknown. This sample is drawn from a study of regulatory T cells in long-lasting Graves disease. Study conclusions and caveats: TRBV28, TRBJ1-2 and TRBJ2-5 were favored in persistent disease. Thyroid tissue went unstudied; only peripheral blood was examined.

Time point noted: persistent/refractory GD, antithyroid drugs over 5 years with positive TRAb. PBMC-extracted RNA yielded the TCR library. Germline CDR1 is SGHDN and CDR2 is FVKESK. V was shortened by 3 bases and J by 0 bases, with 2 bases between the two germline ends. The CDR3 is made up of 12 amino acids. Researchers made TCR beta libraries by using iRepertoire HTBI primers and running Arm-PCR on CDR3 regions. TCRdb used MiXCR to reprocess the multiplex PCR reads, holding one entry per CDR3 protein. The table lists 300,000 to 500,000 distinct CDR3 sequences, around 20% of them singletons, with around 20% in the top ten.

The input for sequencing was peripheral blood mononuclear cells (PBMCs), taken when the disease was refractory, from a patient treated with antithyroid drugs. The source of this sequence is a female donor with Graves disease. This chain links TRBV14 with TRBJ2-5, with D hard to call. The CDR3 DNA reads TGTGCCAGCAGCCACTACCAAGAGACCCAGTACTTC. This gives the protein CASSHYQETQYF.